Listed here are 9 T cell receptor beta chains from one sample, sequenced in a study of blood T cell repertoires in COVID-19. TCRdb's copy holds only in-frame clones and misses some; the assay was immunoSEQ multiplex PCR. Of about 120,000 clones detected, 80% to 90% appear once; the ten largest clones hold roughly a quarter. The sequenced sample was peripheral blood. These receptors were obtained from a man aged 65 to 79 with active or convalescent COVID-19.

The V call is TRBV28, the J call TRBJ2-1, with 9 bases fitting TRBD2. The junction had 4 bases not matched to a gene; V was cut back by 2 bases and J by 2 bases. CDR1 MDHEN and CDR2 SYDVKM come from the germline V gene. The CDR3 consists of 16 residues. The CDR3 region is CASSLRASGTYNEQFF. DNA for the CDR3: TGTGCCAGCAGTTTACGGGCTAGCGGGACCTACAATGAGCAGTTCTTC.

The chain uses TRBV11-3 and TRBJ1-1; no clear D. CDR1 SGHNT and CDR2 YENEEA come from the germline V gene. The CDR3 loop spans 13 amino acids. Trimming left V 4 bases short and J 2 bases short, with 8 bases between. This CDR3 reads CASSWASNTEAFF. CDR3 in DNA: TGTGCCAGCAGCTGGGCTTCCAACACTGAAGCTTTCTTT.

The chain couples TRBV7-2 to TRBJ2-5; perhaps TRBD2 as D (5 bases). The CDR3 is 18 residues long. Germline-derived CDR1 and CDR2 are SGHTA and FQGNSA. The ends were cut back, 1 base at V and 0 bases at J, with 18 bases in the middle. The CDR3 bases are TGTGCCAGCAGCTTAGGCCAGACTAACTGGCCCTACCAAGAGACCCAGTACTTC. Translated, it gives CASSLGQTNWPYQETQYF.

The chain combines TRBV7-3 with TRBJ2-1, with 9 nucleotides matching TRBD1. Trimming at V came to 1 base and at J to 5 bases, leaving 6 bases not matched to a gene. This CDR3 comprises 16 residues. In germline, CDR1 is SGHTA, CDR2 FQGTGA. This CDR3 is CASSLIPGQGDNEQFF. DNA of the CDR3: TGTGCCAGCAGCTTAATACCGGGACAGGGCGACAATGAGCAGTTCTTC.

The J gene is TRBJ2-1, the V gene TRBV4-2; D remains ambiguous. CDR3 length: 15 amino acids. V shed 2 bases and J shed 5 bases, with 13 bases lying between them. Germline values: CDR1 LGHNA, CDR2 YNFKEQ. DNA for the CDR3: TGTGCCAGCAGCCAAAGTGGCATTAATAACAATGAGCAGTTCTTC. Residues: CASSQSGINNNEQFF.

The rearrangement links TRBV2 to TRBJ1-4, with D possibly matching TRBD1 (5 bases). Germline V gives CDR1 SNHLY, CDR2 FYNNEI. Trimming stripped 9 bases from V and 8 bases from J, with 19 bases between. The CDR3 loop spans 14 amino acids. This CDR3 reads CASDRDRGREKLFF. As DNA, the CDR3 is TGTGCCAGTGATCGGGACCGGGGGAGAGAAAAACTGTTTTTT.

This chain connects TRBV9 to TRBJ2-3, with D unresolved. V gave up 0 bases and J gave up 3 bases, with 17 bases separating them. This CDR3 region has 17 residues. Germline V lookup: CDR1 SGDLS, CDR2 YYNGEE. Here the CDR3 reads CASSVEVLQSQTDTQYF. The DNA for the CDR3 is TGTGCCAGCAGCGTAGAAGTGTTACAGTCCCAGACAGATACGCAGTATTTT.

The CDR3 DNA sequence: TGTGCCAGTAGCCGGGACAGGGGGGCAGATACGCAGTATTTT. Translated, it gives CASSRDRGADTQYF. The rearrangement joins TRBV19 to TRBJ2-3; 11 bases align to TRBD1. CDR1 LNHDA and CDR2 SQIVND come from the germline V gene (reference sequence). V shed 6 bases and J 4 bases; nucleotides not matched to a gene: 3. This CDR3 comprises 14 residues. Based on the CDR3 plus reference TRBV19 and TRBJ2-3, the full variable domain is DGGITQSPKYLFRKEGQNVTLSCEQNLNHDAMYWYRQDPGQGLRLIYYSQIVNDFQKGDIAEGYSVSREKKESFPLTVTSAQKNPTAFYLCASSRDRGADTQYFGPGTRLTVL.

The genes are TRBV3-1 (or the pseudogene TRBV3-2) and TRBJ2-6; TRBD1 matches at 8 bases. CDR3 length: 16 amino acids. The V gene's germline CDR1 is LGHDT and CDR2 YNNKEL (reference sequence). V trimming: 7 bases; J trimming: 0 bases; junction bases outside the gene matches: 5. Written as DNA, the CDR3 is TGTGCCAGCACCCGGGACAGGCTCTCTGGGGCCAACGTCCTGACTTTC. Its translation is CASTRDRLSGANVLTF.